The 28 T cell receptor beta chains below all came from one sample that was sequenced in a study of blood T cells in healthy people across ages (dated by TCRdb to about 2015). Receptor libraries were prepared by 5' RACE. The sequencing machine was an Illumina HiSeq 2500. A second PCR of about 7 to 12 cycles was performed with a sample-barcoded 5' primer and a J-beta primer mix. TCRdb redid the processing of the public reads, applying fastp at Q25 and MiXCR, and retained in-frame beta chains. Identical CDR3 proteins give one entry, which carries the most common genes and DNA. Here the sample has 1.5 million to 2 million distinct CDR3 sequences; around half occur a single time. The ten most abundant clones make up approximately 2% of the sample. The sample comprised blood. These receptors all stem from a woman aged 40 to 50 in good health.

There are a few counts of this clonotype. The chain couples TRBV7-2 to TRBJ2-4; TRBD2 matches at 8 bases. Germline V gene sequence: CDR1 SGHTA, CDR2 FQGNSA. V shed 5 bases, J shed 7 bases, and the junction held 16 bases outside the gene matches. There are 17 residues in the CDR3. The CDR3 spells CASSPVGSSGGGNIQYF. Here the CDR3 DNA reads TGTGCCAGCAGCCCAGTGGGCTCCAGCGGGGGCGGGAACATTCAGTACTTC.

The CDR3 is CASSLILGGRSYEQYF. Written as DNA, the CDR3 is TGTGCCAGCAGCCTTATATTGGGGGGCCGCTCCTACGAGCAGTACTTC. V gene TRBV11-2 combines with J gene TRBJ2-7; TRBD1 or TRBD2 may be the D gene (6 bases each). In germline, CDR1 is SGHAT, CDR2 FQNNGV. This CDR3 comprises 16 residues. Trimming removed 5 bases at V and 0 bases at J, with 17 bases between.

The V and J genes are TRBV18 and TRBJ2-5; 9 nucleotides agree with TRBD1. The CDR3 contains 15 residues. V lost 0 bases, J lost 7 bases, and 6 bases stayed unmatched. The V gene's germline CDR1 is KGHSH and CDR2 LQKENI. The CDR3 loop reads CASSPPGQGKGTQYF. The CDR3 bases are TGTGCCAGCTCACCACCGGGACAGGGAAAAGGGACCCAGTACTTC.

This clonotype was seen a few times. DNA for the CDR3: TGTGCCAGCAGCTTAGGGGATCCCGGCGAAGATACGCAGTATTTT. The encoded protein is CASSLGDPGEDTQYF. The rearrangement links TRBV7-9 to TRBJ2-3; D not resolved. CDR3 length: 15 residues. Trimming shortened V by 1 base and J by 5 bases, and 13 bases separated the two germline ends. Germline CDR1 SEHNR, CDR2 FQNEAQ (reference sequence). Complete variable domain (other parts from reference TRBV7-9 and TRBJ2-3): DTGVSQNPRHKITKRGQNVTFRCDPISEHNRLYWYRQTLGQGPEFLTYFQNEAQLEKSRLLSDRFSAERPKGSFSTLEIQRTEQGDSAMYLCASSLGDPGEDTQYFGPGTRLTVL.

V usage is TRBV5-1 and J usage is TRBJ2-3; 7 bases map to TRBD1. CDR1 and CDR2 (germline): SGHRS, YFSETQ. The CDR3 runs 16 residues. Trimming cost V 4 bases and J 3 bases; bases outside gene matches: 11. This chain's CDR3 is CASSLRRGQSTDTQYF. The CDR3 DNA is TGCGCCAGCAGCCTACGACGGGGACAGTCGACAGATACGCAGTATTTT.

The V gene is TRBV28, the J gene TRBJ1-6, with unresolved D. The CDR3 consists of 15 residues. Germline values: CDR1 MDHEN, CDR2 SYDVKM. V was shortened by 5 bases and J by 0 bases, with 8 bases between the two germline ends. In DNA form, the CDR3 reads TGTGCCAGCAGTCAGACGACCTCCTATAATTCACCCCTCCACTTT. This sequence encodes CASSQTTSYNSPLHF.

CDR3 coding DNA: TGTGCCACCAGCAGAGCGGCAGCCCTTACCTACGAGCAGTACTTC. As protein: CATSRAAALTYEQYF. The chain couples TRBV15 to TRBJ2-7; D is ambiguous. The V end was cut by 1 base, the J end by 2 bases, with 12 bases between. Germline CDR1 LNHNV, CDR2 YYDKDF (reference sequence). The CDR3 runs to 15 residues.

The V call is TRBV18, the J call TRBJ1-6; tentatively, D is TRBD1 (5 bases). The CDR3 runs to 14 residues. V was trimmed by 2 bases and J by 7 bases, leaving 9 bases between them. Germline V gene lookup returns CDR1 KGHSH and CDR2 LQKENI. The CDR3 bases are TGTGCCAGCTCACCAGTAGGGGTCAATTCACCCCTCCACTTT. Translation: CASSPVGVNSPLHF. Filled out from reference TRBV18 and TRBJ1-6, the complete variable domain reads NAGVMQNPRHLVRRRGQEARLRCSPMKGHSHVYWYRQLPEEGLKFMVYLQKENIIDESGMPKERFSAEFPKEGPSILRIQQVVRGDSAAYFCASSPVGVNSPLHFGNGTRLTVT.

V gene TRBV6-5 combines with J gene TRBJ1-5, with D unresolved. The CDR3 covers 17 residues. Germline V gene sequence: CDR1 MNHEY, CDR2 SVGAGI. V dropped 0 bases and J dropped 0 bases, with 12 bases sitting between them. The CDR3 region is CASSYSPVVYSNQPQHF. CDR3 nucleotide sequence: TGTGCCAGCAGTTACTCTCCGGTGGTCTATAGCAATCAGCCCCAGCATTTT.

In its sample, this clonotype was seen a few times. The chain combines TRBV4-3 with TRBJ2-5; D is ambiguous. The CDR3 runs 14 residues. V lost 1 base and J lost 3, with 9 bases in between. Germline CDR1 LGHNA, CDR2 YSLEER. The CDR3: CASSQGIGKETQYF. For the CDR3, the DNA is TGCGCCAGCAGCCAAGGCATAGGGAAAGAGACCCAGTACTTC.

The rearrangement links TRBV6-5 to TRBJ2-3; 9 bases fit TRBD1. Per germline, CDR1 MNHEY and CDR2 SVGAGI. The CDR3 length is 19 residues. With V trimmed by 4 bases and J by 0 bases, 14 bases remained unmatched. The DNA of the CDR3 is TGTGCCAGCAGTTTCGAACGACCCCGACAGGGGGGAAGCACAGATACGCAGTATTTT. It is translated as CASSFERPRQGGSTDTQYF.

This chain joins TRBV5-4 and TRBJ2-5; D is uncertain. Per germline, CDR1 SGHNT and CDR2 YYREEE (reference sequence). Trimming removed 5 bases from V and 11 bases from J, with 28 bases in between. The CDR3 contains 16 residues. CDR3 in DNA: TGTGCCAGCAGTTCGCCGTTTAGGTCAGTCTACAATGAGCAGTACTTC. The encoded protein is CASSSPFRSVYNEQYF.

CDR3 DNA: TGCGCCAGCAGCTATCACAGTACAAGTAGTGAGCAGTACTTC. Amino acids: CASSYHSTSSEQYF. The chain has TRBV5-1 and TRBJ2-5; no clear D. Germline V CDR1 and CDR2: SGHRS, YFSETQ. The CDR3 totals 14 residues. V dropped 3 bases and J dropped 11 bases, with 20 bases sitting between them.

This chain links TRBV4-3 with TRBJ2-3; TRBD2 is a possible D gene (6 bases). This CDR3 spans 16 amino acids. The germline V gene encodes CDR1 LGHNA and CDR2 YSLEER. The V end lost 2 bases, the J end lost 3 bases, and 15 bases lay between the germline ends. CDR3 DNA sequence: TGCGCCAGCAGCCAACGGGCCGGGGGTGGGACAGATACGCAGTATTTT. Amino acid sequence: CASSQRAGGGTDTQYF.

V is TRBV5-1 and J is TRBJ2-3, with TRBD2 matching over 12 bases. Germline CDR1 SGHRS, CDR2 YFSETQ. V lost 7 bases, J lost 5 bases, and 8 bases stayed unmatched. CDR3 length: 15 residues. The CDR3 DNA follows: TGCGCCAGCGGCAGACTAGCGGGGGAAGGAGATACGCAGTATTTT. Translated, it gives CASGRLAGEGDTQYF.

The chain carries TRBV6-4 and TRBJ2-1; D unclear. Deletions cut 3 bases from V and 9 bases from J, with 15 bases between. The germline gives CDR1 MRHNA, CDR2 SNTAGT. CDR3 length: 14 amino acids. The CDR3 sequence: CASSEMMGSGEQFF. In nucleotides, the CDR3 is TGTGCCAGCAGTGAGATGATGGGGTCGGGTGAGCAGTTCTTC.

The gene calls are TRBV6-2 or TRBV6-3 and TRBJ2-3; maybe TRBD2 (5 bases). The CDR3 contains 11 residues. Germline CDR1 reads MNHEY; CDR2 reads SVGEGT. The V and J ends lost 7 bases and 6 bases respectively, with 8 bases between them. The CDR3 protein is CASTDFDTQYF. CDR3 in DNA: TGTGCCAGCACGGACTTCGATACGCAGTATTTT.

The chain uses TRBV7-2 and TRBJ2-7, with TRBD1 as a possible D gene (7 bases). The CDR3 contains 13 residues. CDR1 and CDR2 (germline): SGHTA, FQGNSA. The V and J ends lost 8 bases and 1 base respectively, with 12 bases between them. In DNA, the CDR3 is TGTGCCAGCGGGGGGACAGCTTCCTACGAGCAGTACTTC. Translated: CASGGTASYEQYF.

The chain joins TRBV7-2 to TRBJ1-2; TRBD1 aligns across 7 bases. Germline values: CDR1 SGHTA, CDR2 FQGNSA. The CDR3 is made up of 15 amino acids. V dropped 4 bases and J dropped 7; count of bases not matched to a gene: 12. The CDR3: CASSYPTGRLGGYTF. CDR3 sequence (DNA): TGTGCCAGCAGCTACCCGACAGGGAGATTAGGTGGCTACACCTTC.

The rearrangement links TRBV7-2 to TRBJ2-1, with 7 bases identical to TRBD1. Germline V gene sequence: CDR1 SGHTA, CDR2 FQGNSA. With 1 base clipped from V and 5 bases from J, the junction kept 8 bases outside the gene matches. The CDR3 extends over 16 amino acids. CDR3 coding DNA: TGTGCCAGCAGCTTAGTGGACAGGATAAAAGACAATGAGCAGTTCTTC. This sequence encodes CASSLVDRIKDNEQFF.

This chain links TRBV12-3 or TRBV12-4 with TRBJ2-3; D might be TRBD1 (6 bases). V lost 5 bases and J lost 4, with 16 bases in between. This CDR3 is built from 15 residues. The CDR3 reads CASSPGQGGPDTQYF. The CDR3 DNA sequence: TGTGCCAGCAGTCCAGGGCAAGGGGGACCAGATACGCAGTATTTT.

This clonotype was seen more than once but under ten times. This sequence joins TRBV6-2 or TRBV6-3 and TRBJ1-1; no firm D call. The CDR3 contains 13 residues. Per the germline V gene, CDR1 is MNHEY and CDR2 is SVGEGT. Deletions cut 5 bases from V and 3 bases from J, with 10 bases between. The CDR3 DNA reads TGTGCCAGCAGTAACGGGCTATACACTGAAGCTTTCTTT. Protein sequence: CASSNGLYTEAFF.

The chain joins TRBV12-3 or TRBV12-4 to TRBJ2-1; D may be TRBD1 (6 bases). With 4 bases removed from V and 4 bases from J, the gap between germline ends came to 14 bases. The length of the CDR3 is 15 residues. The CDR3, as DNA: TGTGCCAGCAGTTCTCTTAGAACAGGGTACAATGAGCAGTTCTTC. Translating it yields CASSSLRTGYNEQFF.

This chain links TRBV6-2 or TRBV6-3 with TRBJ1-1; 9 bases agree with TRBD1. This CDR3 has 16 residues. In germline, CDR1 is MNHEY, CDR2 SVGEGT. V gave up 3 bases and J gave up 3 bases; unmatched junction bases: 8. For the CDR3, the DNA is TGTGCCAGCAGTTATCCCTTGGGACAGGGCTACACTGAAGCTTTCTTT. The encoded protein is CASSYPLGQGYTEAFF.

The CDR3, as DNA: TGTGCCAGCCCGGGCGCCCGTTGGGGCACAGATACGCAGTATTTT. Amino acid sequence: CASPGARWGTDTQYF. V is TRBV2 and J is TRBJ2-3, with no clear D. Germline V CDR1 and CDR2: SNHLY, FYNNEI. The CDR3 has 15 amino acids. Between the trimmed V and J ends, which lost 8 bases and 1 base, there was a span of 16 bases.

Here the CDR3 DNA reads TGCAGTGCTACAAGCGGCGCCGGGGACGAGCAGTACTTC. It codes for CSATSGAGDEQYF. The chain couples TRBV20-1 to TRBJ2-7, with D perhaps matching TRBD2 (5 bases). Between the trimmed V and J ends, which lost 4 bases and 5 bases, there was a span of 15 bases. This CDR3 spans 13 amino acids. Germline CDR1 DFQATT, CDR2 SNEGSKA (reference sequence).

Worth noting for this clonotype: A read error may explain this, as a much larger clone is one base away. The genes are TRBV20-1 and TRBJ2-4; D gene ambiguous. The tail of the sequence fits TRBJ2-5 better, so the J call may be wrong. The germline V gene encodes CDR1 DFQATT and CDR2 SNEGSKA (reference sequence). The CDR3 totals 12 residues. The CDR3 is CSASIQQGTQYF. The CDR3, as DNA: TGCAGTGCTAGTATTCAACAAGGGACCCAGTACTTC.

The chain employs TRBV7-2 and TRBJ1-2; no definite D call. The CDR3 sequence is 11 residues long. CDR1 and CDR2 from the germline V gene are SGHTA and FQGNSA. The V end was cut by 2 bases, the J end by 7 bases, with 5 bases between. The CDR3, as DNA: TGTGCCAGCAGCTTAATGAGTGGCTACACCTTC. It encodes CASSLMSGYTF.